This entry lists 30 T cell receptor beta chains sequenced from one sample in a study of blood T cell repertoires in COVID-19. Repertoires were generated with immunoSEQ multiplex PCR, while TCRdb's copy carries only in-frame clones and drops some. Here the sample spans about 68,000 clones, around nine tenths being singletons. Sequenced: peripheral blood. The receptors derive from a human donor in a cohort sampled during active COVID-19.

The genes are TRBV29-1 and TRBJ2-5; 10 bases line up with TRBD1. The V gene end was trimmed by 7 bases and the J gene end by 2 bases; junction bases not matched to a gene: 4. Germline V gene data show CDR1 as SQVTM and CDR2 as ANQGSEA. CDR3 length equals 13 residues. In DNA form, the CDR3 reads TGCAGCGCTCGGACAGGGGGGCAAGAGACCCAGTACTTC. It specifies CSARTGGQETQYF.

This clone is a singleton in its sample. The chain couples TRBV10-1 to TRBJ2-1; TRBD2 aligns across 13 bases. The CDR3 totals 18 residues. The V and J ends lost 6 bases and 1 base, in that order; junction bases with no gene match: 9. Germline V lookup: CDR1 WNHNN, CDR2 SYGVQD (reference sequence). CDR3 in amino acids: CASSGWTSGRGSYNEQFF. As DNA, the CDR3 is TGCGCCAGCAGCGGCTGGACTAGCGGGAGAGGGTCCTACAATGAGCAGTTCTTC.

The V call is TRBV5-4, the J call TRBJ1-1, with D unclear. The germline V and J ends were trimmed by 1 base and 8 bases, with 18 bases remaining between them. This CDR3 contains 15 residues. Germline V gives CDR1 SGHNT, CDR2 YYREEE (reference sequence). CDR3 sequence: CASSLSDSRFSEAFF. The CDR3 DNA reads TGTGCCAGCAGCTTGAGTGACTCCCGCTTTTCCGAAGCTTTCTTT.

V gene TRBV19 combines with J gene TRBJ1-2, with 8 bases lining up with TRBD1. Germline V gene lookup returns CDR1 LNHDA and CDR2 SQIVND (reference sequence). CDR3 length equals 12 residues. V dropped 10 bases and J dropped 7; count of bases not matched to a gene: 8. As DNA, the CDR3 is TGTGCCATTAGGACAGGGTCTATTGGCTACACCTTC. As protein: CAIRTGSIGYTF.

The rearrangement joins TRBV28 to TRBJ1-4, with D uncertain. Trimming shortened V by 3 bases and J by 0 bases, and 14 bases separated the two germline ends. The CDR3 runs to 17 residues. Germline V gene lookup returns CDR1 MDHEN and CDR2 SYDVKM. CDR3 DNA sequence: TGTGCCAGCAGTTTCTTCCTGCGTACCCCAACTAATGAAAAACTGTTTTTT. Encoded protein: CASSFFLRTPTNEKLFF. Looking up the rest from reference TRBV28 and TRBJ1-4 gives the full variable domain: DVKVTQSSRYLVKRTGEKVFLECVQDMDHENMFWYRQDPGLGLRLIYFSYDVKMKEKGDIPEGYSVSREKKERFSLILESASTNQTSMYLCASSFFLRTPTNEKLFFGSGTQLSVL.

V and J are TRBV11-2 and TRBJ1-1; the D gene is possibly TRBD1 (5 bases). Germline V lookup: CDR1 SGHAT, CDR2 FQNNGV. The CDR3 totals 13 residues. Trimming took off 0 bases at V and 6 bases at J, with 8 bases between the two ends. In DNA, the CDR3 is TGTGCCAGCAGCTTAGACAGGGCCGCTGAAGCTTTCTTT. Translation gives CASSLDRAAEAFF.

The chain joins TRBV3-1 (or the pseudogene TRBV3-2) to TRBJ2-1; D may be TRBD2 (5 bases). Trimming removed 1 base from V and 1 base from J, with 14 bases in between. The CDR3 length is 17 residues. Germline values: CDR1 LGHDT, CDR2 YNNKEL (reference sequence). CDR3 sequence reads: CASSQGRGVSSYNEQFF. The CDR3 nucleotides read TGTGCCAGCAGCCAAGGTCGGGGAGTTTCGTCCTACAATGAGCAGTTCTTC.

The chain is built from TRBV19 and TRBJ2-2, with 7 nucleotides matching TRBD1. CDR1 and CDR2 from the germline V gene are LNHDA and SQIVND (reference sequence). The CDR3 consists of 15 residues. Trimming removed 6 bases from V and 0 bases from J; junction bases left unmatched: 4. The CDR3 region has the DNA TGTGCCAGTAGATCAACAGGGGCGAACACCGGGGAGCTGTTTTTT. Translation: CASRSTGANTGELFF.

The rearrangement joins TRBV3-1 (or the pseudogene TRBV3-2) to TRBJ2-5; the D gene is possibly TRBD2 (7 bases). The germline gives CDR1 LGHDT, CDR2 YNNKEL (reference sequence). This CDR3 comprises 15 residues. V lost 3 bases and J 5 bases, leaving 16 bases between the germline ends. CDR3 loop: CASSQTRGAGETQYF. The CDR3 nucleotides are TGTGCCAGCAGCCAGACCCGGGGGGCGGGGGAGACCCAGTACTTC.

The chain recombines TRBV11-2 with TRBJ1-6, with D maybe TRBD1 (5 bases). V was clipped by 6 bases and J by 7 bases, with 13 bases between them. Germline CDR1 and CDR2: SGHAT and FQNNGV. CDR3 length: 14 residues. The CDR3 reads CASRDLRQNSPLHF. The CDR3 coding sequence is TGTGCCAGCAGGGATCTACGACAGAATTCACCCCTCCACTTT.

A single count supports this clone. The CDR3 DNA follows: TGCGCCAGCAGCGCACCAGCCCGGACAGGCTACAATGAGCAGTTCTTC. It codes for CASSAPARTGYNEQFF. The chain combines TRBV5-1 with TRBJ2-1; 7 nucleotides match TRBD1. With V trimmed by 4 bases and J by 3 bases, 10 bases remained unmatched. The CDR3 is made up of 16 amino acids. Per the germline V gene, CDR1 is SGHRS and CDR2 is YFSETQ.

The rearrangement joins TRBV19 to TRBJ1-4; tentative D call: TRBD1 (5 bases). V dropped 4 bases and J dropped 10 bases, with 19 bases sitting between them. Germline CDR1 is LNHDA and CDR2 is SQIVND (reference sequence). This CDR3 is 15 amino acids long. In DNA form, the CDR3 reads TGTGCCAGTAGTACAGAGCCGGCCTCTAGGGGAAAACTGTTTTTT. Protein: CASSTEPASRGKLFF.

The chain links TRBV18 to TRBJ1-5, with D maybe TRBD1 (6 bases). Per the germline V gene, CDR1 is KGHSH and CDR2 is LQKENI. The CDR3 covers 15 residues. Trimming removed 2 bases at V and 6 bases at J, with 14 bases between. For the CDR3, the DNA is TGTGCCAGCTCACCAGGAACAGGGTCGGTTCAGCCCCAGCATTTT. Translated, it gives CASSPGTGSVQPQHF.

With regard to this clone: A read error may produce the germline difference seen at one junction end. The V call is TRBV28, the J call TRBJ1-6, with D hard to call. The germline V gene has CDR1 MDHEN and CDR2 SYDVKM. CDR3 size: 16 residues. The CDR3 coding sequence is TGTGCCAGCAGCCCCACGCGGGTCTCCTTTAATTCACCCCTCCACTTT. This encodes CASSPTRVSFNSPLHF.

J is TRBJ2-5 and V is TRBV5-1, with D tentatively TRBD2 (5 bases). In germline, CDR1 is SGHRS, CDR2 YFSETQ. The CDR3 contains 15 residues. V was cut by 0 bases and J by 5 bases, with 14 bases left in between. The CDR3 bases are TGCGCCAGCAGCTTGGAATCTAGGCCGGGGGAGACCCAGTACTTC. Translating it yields CASSLESRPGETQYF.

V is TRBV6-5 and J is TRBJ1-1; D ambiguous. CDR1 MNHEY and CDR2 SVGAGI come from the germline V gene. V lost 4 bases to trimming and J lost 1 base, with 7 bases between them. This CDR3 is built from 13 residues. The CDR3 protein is CASSFGGNTEAFF. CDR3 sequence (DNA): TGTGCCAGCAGTTTCGGAGGGAACACTGAAGCTTTCTTT.

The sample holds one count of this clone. CDR3 DNA sequence: TGTGCCAGCAACCCTTACCCCACAGGGAAGGAGGAGACCCAGTACTTC. Translation gives CASNPYPTGKEETQYF. The rearrangement links TRBV7-6 to TRBJ2-5; possible D gene TRBD1, 6 bases. Germline V lookup: CDR1 SGHVS, CDR2 FNYEAQ. Trimming cost V 7 bases and J 5 bases, with 23 bases left between them. The CDR3 extends over 16 amino acids.

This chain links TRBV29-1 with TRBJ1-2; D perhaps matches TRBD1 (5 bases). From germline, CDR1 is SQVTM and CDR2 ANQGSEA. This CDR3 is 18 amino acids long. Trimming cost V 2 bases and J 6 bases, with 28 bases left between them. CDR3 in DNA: TGCAGCGTTGAACCCCGGGGGAGGACGACGGGACGATTTGATGGCTACACCTTC. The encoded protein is CSVEPRGRTTGRFDGYTF.

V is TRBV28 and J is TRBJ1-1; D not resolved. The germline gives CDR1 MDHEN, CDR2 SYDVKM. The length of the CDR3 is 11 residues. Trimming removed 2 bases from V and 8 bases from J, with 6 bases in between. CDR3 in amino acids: CASSLGQEAFF. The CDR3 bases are TGTGCCAGCAGTTTAGGGCAAGAAGCTTTCTTT.

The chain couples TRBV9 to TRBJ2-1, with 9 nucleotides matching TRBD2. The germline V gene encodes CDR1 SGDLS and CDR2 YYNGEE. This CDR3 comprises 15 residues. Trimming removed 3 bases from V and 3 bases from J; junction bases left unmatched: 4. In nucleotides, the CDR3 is TGTGCCAGCAGCGCTTCTAGCGGGGTCTACAATGAGCAGTTCTTC. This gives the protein CASSASSGVYNEQFF.

The CDR3 loop is CASSLPPRVLPHEQFF. The CDR3, as DNA: TGTGCCAGCAGCTTGCCGCCGCGGGTCCTACCCCATGAGCAGTTCTTC. The gene calls are TRBV5-6 and TRBJ2-1; perhaps TRBD2 as D (5 bases). This CDR3 is built from 16 residues. Per the germline V gene, CDR1 is SGHDT and CDR2 is YYEEEE. The ends were cut back, 1 base at V and 8 bases at J, with 19 bases in the middle. The full variable domain, completed using reference TRBV5-6 and TRBJ2-1, is DAGVTQSPTHLIKTRGQQVTLRCSPKSGHDTVSWYQQALGQGPQFIFQYYEEEERQRGNFPDRFSGHQFPNYSSELNVNALLLGDSALYLCASSLPPRVLPHEQFFGPGTRLTVL.

The CDR3 reads CASSARSTGATEAFF. CDR3 DNA sequence: TGTGCCAGCAGTGCCCGCTCTACAGGGGCGACTGAAGCTTTCTTT. V usage is TRBV2 and J usage is TRBJ1-1, with 7 bases lining up with TRBD1. Germline CDR1 and CDR2: SNHLY and FYNNEI. The CDR3 has 15 residues. Germline trimming cut 4 bases from V and 5 bases from J; bases unmatched to any gene: 10.

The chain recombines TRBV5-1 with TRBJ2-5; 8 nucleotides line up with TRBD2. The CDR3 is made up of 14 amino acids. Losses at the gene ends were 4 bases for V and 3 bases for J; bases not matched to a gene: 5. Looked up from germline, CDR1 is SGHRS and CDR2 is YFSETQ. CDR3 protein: CASSSGSVEETQYF. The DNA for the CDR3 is TGCGCCAGCAGCAGCGGGAGTGTGGAAGAGACCCAGTACTTC.

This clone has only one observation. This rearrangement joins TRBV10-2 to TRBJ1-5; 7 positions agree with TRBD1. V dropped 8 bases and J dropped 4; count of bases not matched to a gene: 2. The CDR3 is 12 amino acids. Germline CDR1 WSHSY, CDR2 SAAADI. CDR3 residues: CASRDSNQPQHF. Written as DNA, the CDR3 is TGCGCCAGCCGGGACAGTAATCAGCCCCAGCATTTT.

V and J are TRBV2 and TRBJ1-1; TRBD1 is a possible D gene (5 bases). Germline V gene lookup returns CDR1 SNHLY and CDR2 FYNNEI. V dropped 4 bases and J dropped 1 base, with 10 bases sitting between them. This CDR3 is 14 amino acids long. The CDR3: CASSAGEWNTEAFF. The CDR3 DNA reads TGTGCCAGCAGTGCGGGGGAGTGGAACACTGAAGCTTTCTTT.

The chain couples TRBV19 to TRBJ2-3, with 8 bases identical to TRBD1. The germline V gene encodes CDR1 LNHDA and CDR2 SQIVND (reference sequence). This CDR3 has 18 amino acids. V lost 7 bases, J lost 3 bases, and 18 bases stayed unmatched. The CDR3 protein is CASTIRGGAGGVTDTQYF. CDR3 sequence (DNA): TGTGCCAGTACCATCCGGGGTGGGGCAGGGGGCGTTACAGATACGCAGTATTTT. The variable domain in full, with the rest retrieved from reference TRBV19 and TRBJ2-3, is DGGITQSPKYLFRKEGQNVTLSCEQNLNHDAMYWYRQDPGQGLRLIYYSQIVNDFQKGDIAEGYSVSREKKESFPLTVTSAQKNPTAFYLCASTIRGGAGGVTDTQYFGPGTRLTVL.

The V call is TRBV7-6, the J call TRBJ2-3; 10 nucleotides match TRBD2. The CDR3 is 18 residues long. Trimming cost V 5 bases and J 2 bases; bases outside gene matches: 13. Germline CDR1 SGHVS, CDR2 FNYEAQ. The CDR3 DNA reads TGTGCCAGCAGCCCTAGCGCGCCTAGCGGGGGAATCACAGATACGCAGTATTTT. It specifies CASSPSAPSGGITDTQYF.

For the CDR3, the DNA is TGCGCCAGCAGCTTGGAAGTGACAGGGGAGGACGAGCAGTACTTC. Protein: CASSLEVTGEDEQYF. The V call is TRBV5-1, the J call TRBJ2-7; 8 bases are a match to TRBD1. The ends lost 0 bases at V and 5 bases at J; junction bases unmatched: 7. The CDR3 runs to 15 residues. Germline V CDR1 and CDR2: SGHRS, YFSETQ.

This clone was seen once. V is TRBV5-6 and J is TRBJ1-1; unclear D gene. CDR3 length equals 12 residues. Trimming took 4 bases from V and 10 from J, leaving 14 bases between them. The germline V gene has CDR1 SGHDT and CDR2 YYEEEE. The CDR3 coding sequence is TGTGCCAGCAGCCGAGGGATTTTTGGAGCTTTCTTT. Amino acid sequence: CASSRGIFGAFF.

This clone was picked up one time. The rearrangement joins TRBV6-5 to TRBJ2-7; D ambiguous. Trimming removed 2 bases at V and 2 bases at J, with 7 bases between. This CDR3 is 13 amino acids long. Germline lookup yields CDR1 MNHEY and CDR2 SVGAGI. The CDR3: CASSYQATYEQYF. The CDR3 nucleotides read TGTGCCAGCAGTTACCAGGCCACCTACGAGCAGTACTTC.